This T cell receptor beta chain was recovered during a study of T cells expressing NK-cell markers. Study information: The study drew TCR beta repertoires from sorted CD3+CD56+NKG2C+, CD3+CD56+NKG2C- and CD3+CD56-NKG2C+ T cells.

The germline V gene encodes CDR1 SGHTA and CDR2 FQGTGA. CDR3 size: 15 residues. Study-wide findings and caveats: Uncertainty persisted over the HCMV specificity of expanded NKG2C+ T cell clones.

It was by 5'RACE template switching with UMIs that TCR beta cDNA was made. Each CDR3 protein gets one entry in TCRdb, which reprocessed the 5' RACE reads and gives no DNA. The table for this sample gives about 160,000 distinct CDR3 sequences. Remarks on this clonotype: Its target is not known.

The rearrangement uses TRBV7-3 and TRBJ1-5. This receptor was taken from a man aged 18-75 years in good health. Sequences were obtained from blood T cells: a sorted CD56 or NKG2C T cell subset, CD4+ or CD8+ T cells, or bulk PBMC T cells (not recorded which). CDR3: CASSSVRGYNQPQHF.